A single sample gave rise to the 14 T cell receptor beta chains below, sequenced in a study of shared clonotypes between healthy human individuals. CD45RO negativity and positive selection for CCR7 defined naive CD8 cells, a population that excluded terminally differentiated effector memory CD45RA+ cells. The data were produced by immunoSEQ multiplex PCR, yet TCRdb's version contains in-frame clones alone and is incomplete. This table has under 2,000,000 clones, over 85% appearing once. The sequenced material came from naive CD8+ T cells sorted from blood. These TCRs come from a man in his late teens or twenties in good health.

The rearrangement uses TRBV2 and TRBJ1-6, with a tentative D call TRBD1 (6 bases). Germline CDR1 reads SNHLY; CDR2 reads FYNNEI. The CDR3 runs to 16 residues. Trimming removed 5 bases from V and 2 bases from J, with 13 bases in between. The CDR3 sequence: CASSLTGIPYNSPLHF. The CDR3 DNA reads as TGTGCCAGCAGTTTAACAGGGATCCCCTATAATTCACCCCTCCACTTT.

This clone came up a few times. This sample also contains other DNA sequences that code for the same CDR3. The chain links TRBV9 to TRBJ2-3; D is ambiguous. Germline V CDR1 and CDR2: SGDLS, YYNGEE. V lost 0 bases and J lost 0, with 2 bases in between. The CDR3 covers 13 residues. This CDR3 reads CASSVVSTDTQYF. The CDR3 region has the DNA TGTGCCAGCAGCGTAGTAAGCACAGATACGCAGTATTTT.

The chain uses TRBV6-1 and TRBJ2-5; D call uncertain. This CDR3 comprises 12 residues. V lost 4 bases, J lost 1 base, and 4 bases lay in between. CDR1 and CDR2 from the germline V gene are MNHNS and SASEGT. The CDR3: CASSVIQETQYF. The CDR3 DNA reads TGTGCCAGCAGTGTTATCCAAGAGACCCAGTACTTC.

The chain carries TRBV10-2 and TRBJ2-5; TRBD2 matches 8 bases. With V trimmed by 6 bases and J by 5 bases, 11 bases remained unmatched. CDR3 length equals 15 residues. Germline V CDR1 and CDR2: WSHSY, SAAADI. The DNA for the CDR3 is TGCGCCAGCAGCCCGGGACTAGGGGTCGTGGAGACCCAGTACTTC. Protein: CASSPGLGVVETQYF.

For this clone: Other nucleotide sequences from this sample produce the same CDR3. V and J are TRBV6-1 and TRBJ2-7, with TRBD1 matching over 10 bases. V trimming: 3 bases; J trimming: 2 bases; junction bases outside the gene matches: 4. Germline V gives CDR1 MNHNS, CDR2 SASEGT. The CDR3 length is 15 residues. CDR3 sequence reads: CASSEGTGDAYEQYF. CDR3 in DNA: TGTGCCAGCAGTGAGGGGACAGGGGACGCCTACGAGCAGTACTTC.

The V gene is TRBV11-2, the J gene TRBJ1-2; D remains unclear. There are 15 residues in the CDR3. Germline CDR1 reads SGHAT; CDR2 reads FQNNGV. Deletions cut 0 bases from V and 3 bases from J, with 11 bases between. The chain's CDR3 is CASSLDRSPDYGYTF. The CDR3 DNA is TGTGCCAGCAGCTTAGATCGCAGTCCGGACTATGGCTACACCTTC.

The rearrangement uses TRBV4-3 and TRBJ1-5; D not resolved. This CDR3 has 15 residues. The germline gives CDR1 LGHNA, CDR2 YSLEER. V was cut by 3 bases and J by 6 bases, with 15 bases left in between. The CDR3 here is CASSHAHRRTQPQHF. The CDR3 region has the DNA TGCGCCAGCAGCCACGCACACCGACGAACTCAGCCCCAGCATTTT.

The chain recombines TRBV5-1 with TRBJ2-4; 10 nucleotides line up with TRBD2. The germline V gene has CDR1 SGHRS and CDR2 YFSETQ. There are 16 residues in the CDR3. V was clipped by 4 bases and J by 5 bases; unmatched bases: 9. CDR3 nucleotides: TGCGCCAGCAGCCTCCCGCCTAGCGGGGGAGAAAACATTCAGTACTTC. Residues: CASSLPPSGGENIQYF.

This clone was found a few times. The chain has TRBV4-1 and TRBJ2-7, with 8 bases aligning to TRBD2. CDR1 is MGHRA and CDR2 is YSYEKL in the germline V gene. Unmatched junction bases numbered 6, after V lost 4 bases and J lost 1 base. This CDR3 is 15 amino acids long. CDR3 residues: CASSLGLALSYEQYF. The CDR3 bases are TGCGCCAGCAGCCTTGGACTAGCTCTTTCCTACGAGCAGTACTTC.

The rearrangement uses TRBV11-3 and TRBJ1-6; weak D call: TRBD1 (6 bases). Trimming cost V 1 base and J 10 bases, with 8 bases left between them. CDR3 length: 13 residues. Germline loops: CDR1 SGHNT, CDR2 YENEEA. The CDR3 coding sequence is TGTGCCAGCAGCTTAGGGGACATGTCACCCCTCCACTTT. Protein: CASSLGDMSPLHF.

The J gene is TRBJ2-3, the V gene TRBV7-6; TRBD1 agrees at 8 bases. The germline V gene has CDR1 SGHVS and CDR2 FNYEAQ. V dropped 2 bases and J dropped 5; count of bases not matched to a gene: 3. This CDR3 is 14 amino acids long. The chain's CDR3 is CASSLQGAEDTQYF. In DNA, the CDR3 is TGTGCCAGCAGCTTACAGGGGGCAGAAGATACGCAGTATTTT.

V usage is TRBV6-1 and J usage is TRBJ2-1, with a tentative D call TRBD1 (5 bases). The CDR3 consists of 14 residues. Trimming took 1 base from V and 8 from J, leaving 12 bases between them. The germline V gene encodes CDR1 MNHNS and CDR2 SASEGT. In DNA form, the CDR3 reads TGTGCCAGCAGTGAAGGGGGCCCGGCGTATGAGCAGTTCTTC. It encodes CASSEGGPAYEQFF.

The chain combines TRBV27 with TRBJ2-7; the D gene is possibly TRBD1 (6 bases). CDR3 length: 13 amino acids. The V end was cut by 3 bases, the J end by 5 bases, with 11 bases between. Germline CDR1 reads MNHEY; CDR2 reads SMNVEV (reference sequence). The CDR3 nucleotides read TGTGCCAGCAGTTTCCAGGGGTTACACGAGCAGTACTTC. It specifies CASSFQGLHEQYF.

The chain couples TRBV5-1 to TRBJ2-3; D call uncertain. CDR1 and CDR2 from the germline V gene are SGHRS and YFSETQ. The V end was cut by 0 bases, the J end by 4 bases, with 9 bases between. CDR3 size: 14 residues. In DNA form, the CDR3 reads TGCGCCAGCAGCTTGGTTCGCGCAGCAGATACGCAGTATTTT. Translated: CASSLVRAADTQYF.